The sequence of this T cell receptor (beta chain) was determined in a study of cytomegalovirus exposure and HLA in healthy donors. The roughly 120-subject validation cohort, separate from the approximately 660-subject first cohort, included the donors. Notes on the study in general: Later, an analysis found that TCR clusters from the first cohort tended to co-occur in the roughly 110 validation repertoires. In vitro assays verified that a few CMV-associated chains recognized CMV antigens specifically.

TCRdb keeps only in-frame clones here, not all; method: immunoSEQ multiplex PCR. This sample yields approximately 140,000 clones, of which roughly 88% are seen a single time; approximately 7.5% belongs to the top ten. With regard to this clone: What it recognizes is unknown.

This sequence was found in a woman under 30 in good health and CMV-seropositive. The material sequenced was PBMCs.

The CDR3 bases are TGTGCCAGCAGCCAAGAGGACTATCCCTACAATGAGCAGTTCTTC. Encoded protein: CASSQEDYPYNEQFF. The rearrangement joins TRBV4-2 to TRBJ2-1; D might be TRBD2 (6 bases). V lost 0 bases and J 2 bases, leaving 8 bases between the germline ends. Germline V CDR1 and CDR2: LGHNA, YNFKEQ. The CDR3 contains 15 residues.